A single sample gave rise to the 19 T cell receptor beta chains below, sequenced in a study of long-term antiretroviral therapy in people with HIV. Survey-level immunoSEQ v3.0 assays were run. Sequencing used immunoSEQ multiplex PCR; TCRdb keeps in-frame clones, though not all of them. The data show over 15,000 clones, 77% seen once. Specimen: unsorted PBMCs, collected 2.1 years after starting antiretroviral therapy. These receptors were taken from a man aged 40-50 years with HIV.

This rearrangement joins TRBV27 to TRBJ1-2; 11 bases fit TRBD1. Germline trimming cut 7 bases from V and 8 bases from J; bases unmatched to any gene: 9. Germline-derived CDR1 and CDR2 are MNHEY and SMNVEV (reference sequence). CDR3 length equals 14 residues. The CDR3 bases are TGTGCCAGCACCTCTGGACAGGGGGCGTTAGGCTACACCTTC. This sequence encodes CASTSGQGALGYTF.

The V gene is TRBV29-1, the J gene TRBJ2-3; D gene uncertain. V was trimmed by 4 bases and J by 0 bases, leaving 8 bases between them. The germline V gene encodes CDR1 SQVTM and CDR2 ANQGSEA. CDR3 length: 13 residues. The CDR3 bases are TGCAGCGTTGGTAAACTTAGCACAGATACGCAGTATTTT. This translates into CSVGKLSTDTQYF.

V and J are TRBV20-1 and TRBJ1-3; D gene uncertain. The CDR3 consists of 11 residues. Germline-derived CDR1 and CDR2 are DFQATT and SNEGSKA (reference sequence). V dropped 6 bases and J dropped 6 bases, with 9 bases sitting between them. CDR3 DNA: TGCAGTGCCGGGCCCTTAAACACCATATATTTT. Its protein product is CSAGPLNTIYF.

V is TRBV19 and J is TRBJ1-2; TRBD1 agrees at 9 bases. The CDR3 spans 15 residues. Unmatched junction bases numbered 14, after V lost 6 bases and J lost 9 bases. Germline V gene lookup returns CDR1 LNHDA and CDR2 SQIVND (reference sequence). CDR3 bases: TGTGCCAGTAGAGGAAGTCGAGGACAGGGGATGAGCTACACCTTC. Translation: CASRGSRGQGMSYTF.

The CDR3 loop is CASSVGEVYNEQFF. The CDR3 DNA follows: TGTGCCAGCAGCGTAGGAGAGGTCTACAATGAGCAGTTCTTC. The chain joins TRBV9 to TRBJ2-1; the D is unclear. This CDR3 contains 14 residues. With 0 bases removed from V and 3 bases from J, the gap between germline ends came to 7 bases. Germline V gives CDR1 SGDLS, CDR2 YYNGEE.

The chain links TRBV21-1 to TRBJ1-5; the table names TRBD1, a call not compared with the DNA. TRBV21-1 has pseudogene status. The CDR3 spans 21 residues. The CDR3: CASSNRVTSGVRQGEGQPQHF. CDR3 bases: TGTGCCAGCAGCAATAGGGTGACGTCCGGGGTGAGACAGGGGGAGGGTCAGCCCCAGCATTTT.

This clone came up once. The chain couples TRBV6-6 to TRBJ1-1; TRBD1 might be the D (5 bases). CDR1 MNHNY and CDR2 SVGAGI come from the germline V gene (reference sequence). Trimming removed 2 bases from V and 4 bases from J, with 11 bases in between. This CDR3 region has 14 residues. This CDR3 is CASSYEGRVTEAFF. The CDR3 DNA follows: TGTGCCAGCAGTTACGAGGGGCGGGTCACTGAAGCTTTCTTT.

The CDR3 DNA is TGTGCCAGCAGCTTAGTCCTACGGGGAGCGGACACTGAAGCTTTCTTT. It yields the protein CASSLVLRGADTEAFF. The genes are TRBV5-4 and TRBJ1-1, with unresolved D. Trimming removed 2 bases from V and 3 bases from J, with 17 bases in between. CDR1 and CDR2 from the germline V gene are SGHNT and YYREEE (reference sequence). The CDR3 sequence is 16 residues long.

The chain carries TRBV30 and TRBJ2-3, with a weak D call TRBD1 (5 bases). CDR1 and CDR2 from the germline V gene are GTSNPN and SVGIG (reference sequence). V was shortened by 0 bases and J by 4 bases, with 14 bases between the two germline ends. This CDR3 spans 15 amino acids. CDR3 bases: TGTGCCTGGAGTGTTCTACTACAGGCTGCAGATACGCAGTATTTT. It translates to CAWSVLLQAADTQYF.

The CDR3 is CASSSSGGGNSPLHF. CDR3 bases: TGTGCCAGCAGTTCTTCAGGGGGTGGGAATTCACCCCTCCACTTT. The gene calls are TRBV27 and TRBJ1-6; 7 bases line up with TRBD1. After removal of 4 bases from V and 7 bases from J, the junction contained 7 bases not matched to a gene. The CDR3 consists of 15 residues. CDR1 and CDR2 from the germline V gene are MNHEY and SMNVEV (reference sequence).

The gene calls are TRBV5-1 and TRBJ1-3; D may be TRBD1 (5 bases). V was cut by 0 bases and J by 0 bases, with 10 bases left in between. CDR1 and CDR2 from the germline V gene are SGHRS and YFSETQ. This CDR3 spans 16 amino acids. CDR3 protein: CASSLEGPSSGNTIYF. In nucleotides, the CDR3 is TGCGCCAGCAGCTTGGAGGGGCCGAGCTCTGGAAACACCATATATTTT.

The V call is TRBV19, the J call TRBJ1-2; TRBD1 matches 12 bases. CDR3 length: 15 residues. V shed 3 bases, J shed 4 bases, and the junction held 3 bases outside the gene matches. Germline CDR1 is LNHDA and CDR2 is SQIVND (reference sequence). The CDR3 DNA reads TGTGCCAGTAGTATGACGGGACAGGGGGCCTATGGCTACACCTTC. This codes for CASSMTGQGAYGYTF.

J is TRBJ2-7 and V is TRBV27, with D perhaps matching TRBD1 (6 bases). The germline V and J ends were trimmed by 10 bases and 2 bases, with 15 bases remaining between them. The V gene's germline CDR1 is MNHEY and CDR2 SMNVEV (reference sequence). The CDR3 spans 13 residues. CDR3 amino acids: CATADSTTYEQYF. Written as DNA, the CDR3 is TGTGCCACTGCGGACAGTACAACCTACGAGCAGTACTTC.

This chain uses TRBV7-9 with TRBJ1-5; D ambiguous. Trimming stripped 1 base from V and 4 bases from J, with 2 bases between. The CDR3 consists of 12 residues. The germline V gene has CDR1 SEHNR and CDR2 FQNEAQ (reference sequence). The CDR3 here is CASSLGNQPQHF. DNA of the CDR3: TGTGCCAGCAGCTTAGGGAATCAGCCCCAGCATTTT.

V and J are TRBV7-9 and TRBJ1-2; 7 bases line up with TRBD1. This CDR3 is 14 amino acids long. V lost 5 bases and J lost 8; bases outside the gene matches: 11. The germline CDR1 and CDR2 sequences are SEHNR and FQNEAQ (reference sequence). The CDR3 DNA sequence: TGTGCCAGCAGCCTCGGACAGGCCCCTGGGGGCTACACCTTC. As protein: CASSLGQAPGGYTF.

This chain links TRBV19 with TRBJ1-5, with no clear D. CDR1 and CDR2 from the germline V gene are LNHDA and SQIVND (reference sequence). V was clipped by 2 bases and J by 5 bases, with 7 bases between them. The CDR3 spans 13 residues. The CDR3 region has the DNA TGTGCCAGTAGTATATGGGCAGATCAGCCCCAGCATTTT. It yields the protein CASSIWADQPQHF.

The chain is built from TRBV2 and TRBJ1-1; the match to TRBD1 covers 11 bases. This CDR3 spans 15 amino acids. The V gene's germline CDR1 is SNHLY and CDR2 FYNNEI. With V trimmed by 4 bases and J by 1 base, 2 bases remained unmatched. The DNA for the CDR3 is TGTGCCAGCAGTGTAGGGACAGGGGGGAACACTGAAGCTTTCTTT. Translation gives CASSVGTGGNTEAFF.

The CDR3 DNA follows: TGTGCCAGCAGCCCGCCAGAGGGGGGATTGAACACTGAAGCTTTCTTT. It is translated as CASSPPEGGLNTEAFF. The chain is built from TRBV7-9 and TRBJ1-1, with a tentative D call TRBD1 (6 bases). CDR1 and CDR2 (germline): SEHNR, FQNEAQ (reference sequence). V lost 5 bases to trimming and J lost 0 bases, with 16 bases between them. This CDR3 has 16 residues.

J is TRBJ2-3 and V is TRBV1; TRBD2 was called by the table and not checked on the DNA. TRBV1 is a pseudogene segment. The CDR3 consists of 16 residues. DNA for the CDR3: TGCACCAGCAGCTCGTTACTAGCGGGGGTCACAGATACGCAGTATTTT. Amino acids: CTSSSLLAGVTDTQYF.